This TCR beta chain is drawn from a study of blood T cell repertoires in COVID-19. About the study: Spain, Italy and the United States supplied samples that represented acute and convalescent COVID-19. The cDNA or gDNA used as material had been derived from T cells, B-cell-depleted T cells, or PBMCs.

TCRdb keeps only in-frame clones here, not all; method: immunoSEQ multiplex PCR. The sample carries about 160,000 clones, approximately 86% recorded once. CDR1 and CDR2 from the germline V gene are LGHDT and YNNKEL (reference sequence). The germline V and J ends were trimmed by 6 bases and 8 bases, with 11 bases remaining between them. The CDR3 covers 13 residues. Donors in Cohort 3 counted as recovered after two negative PCRs, clearance, or symptom resolution. Sequencing was done on a sample of PBMCs or T cells enriched from blood (not recorded which). The chain is built from TRBV3-1 (or the pseudogene TRBV3-2) and TRBJ1-6, with D maybe TRBD1 (6 bases). This sequence originates from a man between 60 and 70 years old who had recovered from COVID-19. CDR3 bases: TGTGCCAGCAGTCGCGCAGGGGATTCACCCCTCCACTTT. Its protein is CASSRAGDSPLHF.